The T cell receptor beta chain under discussion was sequenced for a study of shared clonotypes between healthy human individuals. V lost 2 bases and J lost 5, with 13 bases in between. This CDR3 is 15 amino acids long. Germline CDR1 and CDR2: LGHNA and YNFKEQ. The repertoire was sequenced with immunoSEQ multiplex PCR; TCRdb's copy has only in-frame clones and lacks some. The table records approximately 2.3 million clones, about 92% of them present only once. The sequenced material came from naive CD4+ T cells from PBMCs. Subset: CD45RA+ positively selected. V gene TRBV4-2 combines with J gene TRBJ2-1, with a weak D call TRBD2 (7 bases). The origin of this receptor is a man between 18 and 35 years old in good health. Some clones in this sample may be carry-over from other donors' samples. CDR3 DNA sequence: TGTGCCAGCAGCCAATCCCTGGGGGGGCACAATGAGCAGTTCTTC. It yields the protein CASSQSLGGHNEQFF.